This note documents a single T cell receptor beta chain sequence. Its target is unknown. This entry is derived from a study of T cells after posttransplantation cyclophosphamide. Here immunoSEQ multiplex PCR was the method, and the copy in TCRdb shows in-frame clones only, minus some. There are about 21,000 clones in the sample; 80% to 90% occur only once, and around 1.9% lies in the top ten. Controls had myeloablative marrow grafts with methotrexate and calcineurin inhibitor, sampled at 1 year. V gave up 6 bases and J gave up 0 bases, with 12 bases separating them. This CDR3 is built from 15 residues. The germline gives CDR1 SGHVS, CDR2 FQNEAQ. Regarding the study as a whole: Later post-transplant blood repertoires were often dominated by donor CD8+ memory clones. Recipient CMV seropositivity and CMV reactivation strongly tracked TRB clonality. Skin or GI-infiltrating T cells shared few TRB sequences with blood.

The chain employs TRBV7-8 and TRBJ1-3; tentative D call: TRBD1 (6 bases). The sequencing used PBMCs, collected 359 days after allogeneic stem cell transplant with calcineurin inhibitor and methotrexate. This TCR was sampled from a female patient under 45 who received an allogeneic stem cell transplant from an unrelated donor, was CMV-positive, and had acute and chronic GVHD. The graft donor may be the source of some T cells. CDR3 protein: CASSRDRSSGNTIYF. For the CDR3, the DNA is TGTGCCAGCAGTCGAGACAGGTCCTCTGGAAACACCATATATTTT.